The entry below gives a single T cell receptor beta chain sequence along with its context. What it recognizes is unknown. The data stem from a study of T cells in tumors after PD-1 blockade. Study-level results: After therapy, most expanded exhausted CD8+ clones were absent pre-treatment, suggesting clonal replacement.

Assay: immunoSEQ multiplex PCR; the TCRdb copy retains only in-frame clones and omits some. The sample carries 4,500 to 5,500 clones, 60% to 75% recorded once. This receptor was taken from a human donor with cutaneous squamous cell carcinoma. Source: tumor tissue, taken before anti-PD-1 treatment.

CDR3 DNA: TGTGCCAGCAGCTTAGTCGGCAGTTCAGAGACCCAGTACTTC. Its protein is CASSLVGSSETQYF. V and J are TRBV7-9 and TRBJ2-5; D not certain. Germline CDR1 SEHNR, CDR2 FQNEAQ (reference sequence). The CDR3 has 14 amino acids. With 1 base removed from V and 4 bases from J, the gap between germline ends came to 10 bases. Combining the CDR3 with reference TRBV7-9 and TRBJ2-5 gives the whole variable domain DTGVSQNPRHKITKRGQNVTFRCDPISEHNRLYWYRQTLGQGPEFLTYFQNEAQLEKSRLLSDRFSAERPKGSFSTLEIQRTEQGDSAMYLCASSLVGSSETQYFGPGTRLLVL.